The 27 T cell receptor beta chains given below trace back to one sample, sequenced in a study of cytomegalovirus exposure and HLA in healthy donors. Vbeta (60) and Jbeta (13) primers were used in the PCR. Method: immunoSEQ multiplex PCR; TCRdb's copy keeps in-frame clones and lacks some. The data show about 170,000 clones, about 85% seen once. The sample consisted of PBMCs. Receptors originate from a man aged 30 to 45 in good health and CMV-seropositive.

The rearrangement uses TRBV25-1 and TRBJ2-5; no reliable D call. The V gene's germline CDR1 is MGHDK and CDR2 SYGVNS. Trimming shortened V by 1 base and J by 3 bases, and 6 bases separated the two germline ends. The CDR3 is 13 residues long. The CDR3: CASSEFDKETQYF. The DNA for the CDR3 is TGTGCCAGCAGTGAATTCGACAAAGAGACCCAGTACTTC.

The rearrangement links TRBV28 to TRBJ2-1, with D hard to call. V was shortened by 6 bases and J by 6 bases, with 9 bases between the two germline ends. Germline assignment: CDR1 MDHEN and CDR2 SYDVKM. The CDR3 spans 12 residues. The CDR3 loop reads CASSLVGNEQFF. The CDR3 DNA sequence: TGTGCCAGCAGCCTGGTCGGCAATGAGCAGTTCTTC.

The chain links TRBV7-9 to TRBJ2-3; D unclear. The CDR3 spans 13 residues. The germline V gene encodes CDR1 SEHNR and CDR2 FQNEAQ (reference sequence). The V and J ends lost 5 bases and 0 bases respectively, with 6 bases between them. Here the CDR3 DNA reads TGTGCCAGCAGCATCCTTAGCACAGATACGCAGTATTTT. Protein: CASSILSTDTQYF.

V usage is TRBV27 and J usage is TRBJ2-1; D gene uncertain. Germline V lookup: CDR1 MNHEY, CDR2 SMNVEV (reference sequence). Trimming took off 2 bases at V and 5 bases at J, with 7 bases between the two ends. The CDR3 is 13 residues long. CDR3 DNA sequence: TGTGCCAGCAGTTTAGACTTGAACAATGAGCAGTTCTTC. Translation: CASSLDLNNEQFF.

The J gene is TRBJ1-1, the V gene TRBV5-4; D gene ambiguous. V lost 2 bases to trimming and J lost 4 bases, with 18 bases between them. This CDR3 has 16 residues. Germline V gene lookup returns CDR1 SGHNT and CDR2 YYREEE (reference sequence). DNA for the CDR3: TGTGCCAGCAGCTTCTTTCCGGGAGCTTCGGGCACTGAAGCTTTCTTT. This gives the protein CASSFFPGASGTEAFF.

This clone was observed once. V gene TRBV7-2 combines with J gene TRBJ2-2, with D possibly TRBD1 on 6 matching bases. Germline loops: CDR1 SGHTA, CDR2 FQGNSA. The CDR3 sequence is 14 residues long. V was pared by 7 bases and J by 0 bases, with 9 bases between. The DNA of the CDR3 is TGTGCCAGCAACAGGGATACGAACACCGGGGAGCTGTTTTTT. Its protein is CASNRDTNTGELFF.

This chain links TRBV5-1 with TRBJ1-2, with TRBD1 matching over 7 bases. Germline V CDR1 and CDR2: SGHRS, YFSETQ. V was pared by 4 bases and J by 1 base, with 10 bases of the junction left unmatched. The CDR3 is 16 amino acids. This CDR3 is CASSEPGQRFNYGYTF. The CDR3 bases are TGCGCCAGCAGCGAGCCGGGACAGCGATTTAACTATGGCTACACCTTC.

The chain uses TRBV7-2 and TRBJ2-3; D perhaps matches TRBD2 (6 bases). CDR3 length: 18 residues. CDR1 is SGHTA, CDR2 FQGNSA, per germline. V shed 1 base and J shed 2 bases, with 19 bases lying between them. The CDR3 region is CASSLEGSRGTFTDTQYF. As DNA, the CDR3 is TGTGCCAGCAGCTTAGAGGGTTCCCGTGGGACTTTCACAGATACGCAGTATTTT.

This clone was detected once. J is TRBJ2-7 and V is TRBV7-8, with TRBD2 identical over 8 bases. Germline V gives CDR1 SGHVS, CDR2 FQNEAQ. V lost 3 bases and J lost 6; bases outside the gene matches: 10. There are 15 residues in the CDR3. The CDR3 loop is CASSLLREAGGEQYF. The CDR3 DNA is TGTGCCAGCAGCTTGTTGCGGGAGGCAGGCGGCGAGCAGTACTTC.

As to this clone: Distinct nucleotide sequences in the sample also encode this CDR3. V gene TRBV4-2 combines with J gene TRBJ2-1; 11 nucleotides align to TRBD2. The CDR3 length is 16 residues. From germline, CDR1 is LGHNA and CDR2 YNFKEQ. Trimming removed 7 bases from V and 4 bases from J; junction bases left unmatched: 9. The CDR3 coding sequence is TGTGCCAGCACCACCGGGACTAGCGGTGGGTACAATGAGCAGTTCTTC. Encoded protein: CASTTGTSGGYNEQFF.

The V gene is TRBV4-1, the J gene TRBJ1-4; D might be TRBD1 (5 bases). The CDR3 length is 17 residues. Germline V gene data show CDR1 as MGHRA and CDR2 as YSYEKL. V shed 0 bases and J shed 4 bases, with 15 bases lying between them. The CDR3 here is CASSQDSLGASNEKLFF. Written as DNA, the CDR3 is TGCGCCAGCAGCCAAGATTCTTTAGGGGCCAGTAATGAAAAACTGTTTTTT.

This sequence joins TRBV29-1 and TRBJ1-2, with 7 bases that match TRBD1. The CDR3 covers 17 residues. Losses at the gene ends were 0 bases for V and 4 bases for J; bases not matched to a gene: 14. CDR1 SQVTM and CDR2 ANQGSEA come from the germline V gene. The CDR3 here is CSVEELTGTDISYGYTF. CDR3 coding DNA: TGCAGCGTTGAAGAATTAACCGGGACAGACATTTCCTATGGCTACACCTTC.

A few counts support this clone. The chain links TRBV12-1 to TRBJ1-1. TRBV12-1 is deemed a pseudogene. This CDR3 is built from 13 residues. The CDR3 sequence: CANKNRGGTEAFF. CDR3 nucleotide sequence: TGTGCCAACAAAAACCGGGGGGGGACTGAAGCTTTCTTT.

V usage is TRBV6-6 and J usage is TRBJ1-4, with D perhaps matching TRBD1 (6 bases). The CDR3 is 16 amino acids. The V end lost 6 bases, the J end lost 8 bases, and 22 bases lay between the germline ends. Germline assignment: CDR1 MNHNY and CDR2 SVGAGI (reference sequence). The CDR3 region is CASSLIPGGAGEKLFF. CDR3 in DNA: TGTGCCAGCAGCCTCATCCCGGGGGGCGCGGGGGAAAAACTGTTTTTT.

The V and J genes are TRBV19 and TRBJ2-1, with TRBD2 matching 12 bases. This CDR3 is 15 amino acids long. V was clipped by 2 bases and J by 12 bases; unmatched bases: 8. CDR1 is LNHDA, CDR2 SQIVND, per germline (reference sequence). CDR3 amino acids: CASSISTSGSRAQFF. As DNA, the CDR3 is TGTGCCAGTAGTATATCGACTAGCGGGAGCCGGGCGCAGTTCTTC. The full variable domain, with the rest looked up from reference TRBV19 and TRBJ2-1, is DGGITQSPKYLFRKEGQNVTLSCEQNLNHDAMYWYRQDPGQGLRLIYYSQIVNDFQKGDIAEGYSVSREKKESFPLTVTSAQKNPTAFYLCASSISTSGSRAQFFGPGTRLTVL.

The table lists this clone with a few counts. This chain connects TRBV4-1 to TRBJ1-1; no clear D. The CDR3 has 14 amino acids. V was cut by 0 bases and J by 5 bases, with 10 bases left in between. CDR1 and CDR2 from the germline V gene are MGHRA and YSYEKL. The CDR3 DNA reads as TGCGCCAGCAGCCAAGACCGGCGGCAGACTGAAGCTTTCTTT. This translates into CASSQDRRQTEAFF.

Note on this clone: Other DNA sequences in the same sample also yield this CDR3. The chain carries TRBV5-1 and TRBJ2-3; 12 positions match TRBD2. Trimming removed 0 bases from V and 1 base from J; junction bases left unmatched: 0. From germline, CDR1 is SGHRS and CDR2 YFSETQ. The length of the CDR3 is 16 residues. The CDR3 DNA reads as TGCGCCAGCAGCTTGGGACTAGCGGGAGGCACAGATACGCAGTATTTT. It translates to CASSLGLAGGTDTQYF.

CDR3 DNA: TGTGCCAGCAGCTTGACAGGTCTAATGGGGCTTATGAACACTGAAGCTTTCTTT. Residues: CASSLTGLMGLMNTEAFF. The rearrangement joins TRBV5-8 to TRBJ1-1; a possible D gene is TRBD1 (5 bases). V dropped 1 base and J dropped 0 bases, with 19 bases sitting between them. CDR1 is SGHTS, CDR2 YDEGEE, per germline. The CDR3 is 18 residues long.

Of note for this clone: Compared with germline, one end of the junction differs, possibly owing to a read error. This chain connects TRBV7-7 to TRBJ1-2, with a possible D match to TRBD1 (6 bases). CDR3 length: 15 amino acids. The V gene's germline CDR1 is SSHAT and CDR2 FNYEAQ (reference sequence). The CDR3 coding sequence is TGTGCTAGCAGCCTACTCAGGGGATCTAACTATGGCTACACCTTC. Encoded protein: CASSLLRGSNYGYTF.

The CDR3 bases are TGTGCCATCAAAGAACGGGCCGGGGTGAACACTGAAGCTTTCTTT. It specifies CAIKERAGVNTEAFF. The V gene is TRBV10-3, the J gene TRBJ1-1; no clear D. V lost 7 bases and J 0 bases, leaving 15 bases between the germline ends. There are 15 residues in the CDR3. Germline loops: CDR1 ENHRY, CDR2 SYGVKD.

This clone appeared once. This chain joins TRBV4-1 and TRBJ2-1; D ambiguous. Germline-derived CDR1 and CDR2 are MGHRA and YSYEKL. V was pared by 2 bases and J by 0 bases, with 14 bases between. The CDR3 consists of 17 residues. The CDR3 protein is CASSQSLTASSYNEQFF. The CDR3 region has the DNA TGCGCCAGCAGCCAATCCCTGACTGCTAGCTCCTACAATGAGCAGTTCTTC.

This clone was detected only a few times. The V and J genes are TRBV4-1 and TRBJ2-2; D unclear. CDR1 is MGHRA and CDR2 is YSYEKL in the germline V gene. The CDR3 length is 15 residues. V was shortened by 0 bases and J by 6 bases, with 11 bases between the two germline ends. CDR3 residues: CASSQDWLSAGELFF. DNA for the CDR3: TGCGCCAGCAGCCAAGATTGGCTAAGCGCCGGGGAGCTGTTTTTT.

CDR3 in amino acids: CAISKGGGNQPQHF. DNA of the CDR3: TGTGCCATCAGTAAGGGGGGGGGCAATCAGCCCCAGCATTTT. V is TRBV10-3 and J is TRBJ1-5; D perhaps matches TRBD1 (6 bases). Germline CDR1 is ENHRY and CDR2 is SYGVKD. The CDR3 sequence is 14 residues long. V shed 5 bases and J shed 2 bases, with 10 bases lying between them.

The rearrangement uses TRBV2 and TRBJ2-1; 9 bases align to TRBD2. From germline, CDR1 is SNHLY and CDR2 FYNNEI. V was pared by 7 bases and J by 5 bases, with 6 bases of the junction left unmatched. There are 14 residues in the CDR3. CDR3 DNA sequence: TGTGCCAGCACCGGACTAGCGCTTAACAATGAGCAGTTCTTC. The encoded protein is CASTGLALNNEQFF.

In DNA, the CDR3 is TGTGCCAGCACAAAAGGAGCGCTCACCGGGGAGCTGTTTTTT. Its translation is CASTKGALTGELFF. The V gene is TRBV6-5, the J gene TRBJ2-2; D gene uncertain. This CDR3 region has 14 residues. Germline assignment: CDR1 MNHEY and CDR2 SVGAGI. Trimming pared 7 bases from V and 4 bases from J, leaving 13 bases between.

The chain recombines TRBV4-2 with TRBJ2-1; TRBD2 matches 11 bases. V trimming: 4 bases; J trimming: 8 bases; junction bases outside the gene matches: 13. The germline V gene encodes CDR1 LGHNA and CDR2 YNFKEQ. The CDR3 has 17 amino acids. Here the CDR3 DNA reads TGTGCCAGCAGCCCTCAACCTAGACTAGCGGGAAAGGATGAGCAGTTCTTC. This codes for CASSPQPRLAGKDEQFF.

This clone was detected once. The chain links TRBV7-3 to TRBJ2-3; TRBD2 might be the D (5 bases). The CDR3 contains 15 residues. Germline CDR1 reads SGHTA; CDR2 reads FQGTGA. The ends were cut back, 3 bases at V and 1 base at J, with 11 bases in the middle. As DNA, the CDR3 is TGTGCCAGCAGCTTTCTCCCCGGGGGCACAGATACGCAGTATTTT. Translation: CASSFLPGGTDTQYF. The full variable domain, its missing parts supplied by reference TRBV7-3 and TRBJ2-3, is GAGVSQTPSNKVTEKGKYVELRCDPISGHTALYWYRQSLGQGPEFLIYFQGTGAADDSGLPNDRFFAVRPEGSVSTLKIQRTERGDSAVYLCASSFLPGGTDTQYFGPGTRLTVL.